This TCR beta chain was found in a study of beta chain features in type 1 diabetes. Background on the study: Patient and healthy donor groups were alike in age, gender and cell yields.

Researchers reported sorting CD4+ naive, central memory, regulatory and stem cell-like memory cells via CD45RO/CCR7/CD25/CD127/CD95/CD27. Of the isolated RNA, all was reverse transcribed, and so the sequenced material was expressed TCRB transcripts. Some clones are missing from TCRdb's copy, which holds only in-frame ones; the method was immunoSEQ multiplex PCR. The table lists more than 300,000 clones, under 8.5% of them singletons. CDR1 SGDLS and CDR2 YYNGEE come from the germline V gene. The CDR3 is 17 residues long. V was cut by 3 bases and J by 0 bases, with 19 bases left in between. About this clone itself: No antigen is known for it.

Study findings and constraints: The naive, central memory and Treg TCRB repertoires of patients appeared to be more similar to one another than those of healthy donors. Fewer junction insertions and more nucleotide deletions appeared in type 1 diabetes patients.

The sequenced sample was central memory CD4+ T cells from blood. The V gene is TRBV9, the J gene TRBJ2-7; maybe TRBD1 (5 bases). This clonotype originated in a woman between 18 and 29 years old in good health. The CDR3 bases are TGTGCCAGCAGCGCCCCCCGGAGCAGGGCCTACTCCTACGAGCAGTACTTC. Residues: CASSAPRSRAYSYEQYF. Drawing the rest from reference TRBV9 and TRBJ2-7, the complete variable domain is DSGVTQTPKHLITATGQRVTLRCSPRSGDLSVYWYQQSLDQGLQFLIQYYNGEERAKGNILERFSAQQFPDLHSELNLSSLELGDSALYFCASSAPRSRAYSYEQYFGPGTRLTVT.